The 10 T cell receptor beta chains in this list originate from one sample, sequenced in a study of CD8 T cells in ankylosing spondylitis. TCRdb recomputed calls from the 5' RACE reads with MiXCR, one row per CDR3 protein. The repertoire has over 450,000 distinct CDR3 sequences, roughly 13% of them found once; the top ten carry approximately 6.2%. Study results and caveats: It appeared that ankylosing spondylitis blood was characterized by a TCR beta motif of under ten highly homologous variants.

Their target antigens are unknown. The sequencing input was blood, either unsorted or a sorted T cell fraction (not recorded which). The source is a male donor with ankylosing spondylitis.

The chain carries TRBV20-1 and TRBJ2-2; D tentatively fits TRBD1 or TRBD2 (5 bases each). V was clipped by 5 bases and J by 9 bases, with 25 bases between them. The germline V gene encodes CDR1 DFQATT and CDR2 SNEGSKA (reference sequence). This CDR3 spans 16 amino acids. The CDR3: CSAPSYSGTPARELFF. CDR3 nucleotide sequence: TGCAGTGCTCCATCATATTCCGGGACCCCGGCGCGGGAGCTGTTTTTT.

The chain uses TRBV3-1 and TRBJ1-2; no reliable D call. The CDR3 runs to 15 residues. Trimming took off 1 base at V and 2 bases at J, with 11 bases between the two ends. Germline V CDR1 and CDR2: LGHDT, YNNKEL (reference sequence). The CDR3 nucleotides read TGTGCCAGCAGCCAAGTAAGCAGGCTGAACTATGGCTACACCTTC. This codes for CASSQVSRLNYGYTF.

This clonotype was detected only a few times. This chain joins TRBV12-3 or TRBV12-4 and TRBJ2-7; D remains unclear. Deletions cut 2 bases from V and 6 bases from J, with 8 bases between. The CDR3 extends over 12 amino acids. The CDR3 here is CASSLPSPEQYV. CDR3 DNA sequence: TGTGCCAGCAGTTTACCCAGTCCCGAGCAGTACGTC.

This clonotype was seen a few times. This sequence joins TRBV27 and TRBJ2-5; 9 bases agree with TRBD1. V lost 2 bases and J lost 5; bases outside the gene matches: 6. This CDR3 contains 15 residues. Per the germline V gene, CDR1 is MNHEY and CDR2 is SMNVEV (reference sequence). The CDR3 here is CASSLAGTGHETQYF. The CDR3 nucleotides read TGTGCCAGCAGTTTAGCCGGGACAGGGCACGAGACCCAGTACTTC.

The J gene is TRBJ1-4, the V gene TRBV6-1; TRBD1 agrees at 8 bases. CDR1 and CDR2 from the germline V gene are MNHNS and SASEGT. The CDR3 has 15 residues. The V segment lost 7 bases and the J segment 8 bases; nucleotides outside the gene matches: 12. CDR3 region: CASTFGQGLGEKLFF. CDR3 bases: TGTGCCAGCACCTTCGGACAGGGATTAGGGGAAAAACTGTTTTTT.

The table lists this clonotype with a few counts. The chain has TRBV6-1 and TRBJ2-7; D perhaps matches TRBD2 (5 bases). The CDR3 consists of 15 residues. Germline lookup yields CDR1 MNHNS and CDR2 SASEGT. V lost 8 bases and J 2 bases, leaving 19 bases between the germline ends. Here the CDR3 reads CASLGSGPGPYEQYV. The CDR3 bases are TGTGCCAGCTTAGGCAGCGGTCCTGGGCCCTACGAGCAGTACGTC.

The rearrangement joins TRBV5-1 to TRBJ2-1, with D uncertain. The CDR3 consists of 14 residues. Germline CDR1 SGHRS, CDR2 YFSETQ. V gave up 9 bases and J gave up 2 bases, with 15 bases separating them. The CDR3 DNA reads TGCGCCACCTCCTTTGACCGGACCTACAATGAGCAGTTCTTC. Translation gives CATSFDRTYNEQFF.

In this sample, this clonotype turned up many times. The chain links TRBV20-1 to TRBJ2-5; 10 bases map to TRBD1. CDR3 length equals 14 residues. Looked up from germline, CDR1 is DFQATT and CDR2 is SNEGSKA (reference sequence). V lost 6 bases, J lost 0 bases, and 4 bases stayed unmatched. The CDR3 DNA follows: TGCAGTGCCCCAGGACAGGGGGACCAAGAGACCCAGTACTTC. Translated, it gives CSAPGQGDQETQYF.

The V and J genes are TRBV10-3 and TRBJ2-1; weak D call: TRBD2 (5 bases). CDR1 ENHRY and CDR2 SYGVKD come from the germline V gene. The CDR3 is 12 amino acids. Trimming shortened V by 4 bases and J by 5 bases, and 6 bases separated the two germline ends. The CDR3 sequence: CAISGGHNEQFF. CDR3 sequence (DNA): TGTGCCATCAGTGGAGGGCACAATGAGCAGTTCTTC.

This clonotype was recorded at least ten times. The chain links TRBV29-1 to TRBJ1-1, with a weak D call TRBD1 (5 bases). The CDR3 has 15 residues. The germline V gene has CDR1 SQVTM and CDR2 ANQGSEA. The V end lost 1 base, the J end lost 1 base, and 13 bases lay between the germline ends. The CDR3 reads CSVEGRGGPNTEAFF. CDR3 coding DNA: TGCAGCGTTGAAGGGAGGGGCGGACCGAACACTGAAGCTTTCTTT.